The source of this T cell receptor (beta chain) is a study of blood T cell repertoires in COVID-19. In the study overall: Some COVID-19 samples were acute and others convalescent; all came from the United States, Italy and Spain. T cells, B-cell-depleted T cells, or PBMCs supplied cDNA or gDNA.

Per the germline V gene, CDR1 is LGHDT and CDR2 is YNNKEL (reference sequence). CDR3 length equals 15 residues. V lost 0 bases and J 0 bases, leaving 6 bases between the germline ends. Per the original data handling: Amplification of reference gene primers provided the estimated nucleated cell counts. Sequencing was performed with immunoSEQ multiplex PCR; in TCRdb, only in-frame clones are kept and a portion is missing. For V, J and clone size, that table is used; D and trimming come from the DNA. The repertoire holds about 70,000 clones, with approximately 83% as singletons. This receptor was obtained from a human donor in a cohort sampled during active COVID-19. The sequenced material came from peripheral blood. This chain links TRBV3-1 (or the pseudogene TRBV3-2) with TRBJ1-3; D ambiguous. In DNA, the CDR3 is TGTGCCAGCAGCCAAGATGGGAGCTCTGGAAACACCATATATTTT. This codes for CASSQDGSSGNTIYF.